This entry describes one T cell receptor (beta chain). Its antigen is unknown. The data derive from a study of cytomegalovirus exposure and HLA in healthy donors. Per germline, CDR1 ENHRY and CDR2 SYGVKD. The V and J ends lost 7 bases and 3 bases, in that order; junction bases with no gene match: 5. This CDR3 spans 14 amino acids. The study ran its PCR with 60 Vbeta and 13 Jbeta primers. This table comes from immunoSEQ multiplex PCR, and its TCRdb copy is limited to in-frame clones, with some not included. Among some 120,000 clones listed, 8.5% to 10% were seen once. Whole-study findings and limits: In a later analysis, a missense DCLRE1C variant was linked to TCR beta V- and J-gene trimming. There were approximately 150 TCR beta chains listed as cytomegalovirus-associated.

The V and J genes are TRBV10-3 and TRBJ2-7, with 11 bases matching TRBD2. The sample was PBMCs. The origin of this receptor is a man younger than 45 in good health and CMV-seronegative. CDR3: CAITLGTSGYEQYF. The CDR3 nucleotides are TGTGCCATCACGCTCGGGACTAGCGGCTACGAGCAGTACTTC.